A single sample is the source of the 8 T cell receptor beta chains below, sequenced in a study of blood T cell repertoires in COVID-19. Assay: immunoSEQ multiplex PCR; the TCRdb copy retains only in-frame clones and omits some. The profile covers some 200,000 clones, with 65% to 90% appearing a single time and 13% taken by the ten largest. Sequencing was carried out using peripheral blood. The receptor source for this set is a human donor in a cohort sampled during active COVID-19.

The chain combines TRBV7-2 with TRBJ2-6; D call uncertain. Germline-derived CDR1 and CDR2 are SGHTA and FQGNSA. V shed 1 base and J shed 6 bases, with 7 bases lying between them. CDR3 length: 14 amino acids. CDR3 in amino acids: CASSLVLKANVLTF. For the CDR3, the DNA is TGTGCCAGCAGCTTAGTTCTAAAGGCCAACGTCCTGACTTTC.

The chain is built from TRBV11-2 and TRBJ2-1; TRBD2 matches 8 bases. Trimming removed 3 bases from V and 0 bases from J; junction bases left unmatched: 7. Germline V gives CDR1 SGHAT, CDR2 FQNNGV. The CDR3 runs to 17 residues. The CDR3 coding sequence is TGTGCCAGCAGCTTCCTCCGGACTAGCCACTCCTACAATGAGCAGTTCTTC. Translation: CASSFLRTSHSYNEQFF.

The chain is built from TRBV5-6 and TRBJ1-5, with D possibly TRBD1 on 5 matching bases. CDR1 and CDR2 (germline): SGHDT, YYEEEE. V lost 2 bases, J lost 7 bases, and 13 bases lay in between. The CDR3 extends over 14 amino acids. As DNA, the CDR3 is TGTGCCAGCAGCTTCGGCAGGGCAGGGCAGCCCCAGCATTTT. It translates to CASSFGRAGQPQHF.

The rearrangement links TRBV5-5 to TRBJ1-5, with D hard to call. The CDR3 consists of 16 residues. CDR1 is SGHKS, CDR2 YYEKEE, per germline (reference sequence). V was clipped by 0 bases and J by 3 bases, with 13 bases between them. The CDR3 loop reads CASSLVRKKHNQPQHF. The DNA of the CDR3 is TGTGCCAGCAGCTTGGTTCGCAAGAAGCACAATCAGCCCCAGCATTTT.

The chain combines TRBV2 with TRBJ2-1, with TRBD2 as a possible D gene (5 bases). V lost 6 bases and J 5 bases, leaving 17 bases between the germline ends. The CDR3 loop spans 15 amino acids. From germline, CDR1 is SNHLY and CDR2 FYNNEI. CDR3 DNA: TGTGCCAGCAGCGGTTTGTTCGGGAAGGACAATGAGCAGTTCTTC. Its translation is CASSGLFGKDNEQFF.

The chain has TRBV19 and TRBJ2-5, with D possibly being TRBD1 (6 bases). CDR3 length: 15 amino acids. The germline V and J ends were trimmed by 6 bases and 2 bases, with 16 bases remaining between them. In germline, CDR1 is LNHDA, CDR2 SQIVND (reference sequence). The CDR3 spells CASRTTGTSQETQYF. The CDR3, as DNA: TGTGCCAGTAGGACCACCGGGACATCTCAAGAGACCCAGTACTTC.

The V call is TRBV30, the J call TRBJ2-7; D is possibly TRBD2 (5 bases). Trimming cost V 2 bases and J 1 base, with 9 bases left between them. Germline assignment: CDR1 GTSNPN and CDR2 SVGIG (reference sequence). This CDR3 is built from 13 residues. The CDR3 protein is CAWSLGVSYEQYF. CDR3 nucleotides: TGTGCCTGGAGTCTCGGGGTTTCCTACGAGCAGTACTTC.

The chain combines TRBV4-1 with TRBJ1-2, with 9 bases aligning to TRBD1. The germline V gene has CDR1 MGHRA and CDR2 YSYEKL. The CDR3 is made up of 15 amino acids. V trimming: 3 bases; J trimming: 7 bases; junction bases outside the gene matches: 9. CDR3 region: CASSHVPGQGGGYTF. The CDR3 bases are TGCGCCAGCAGCCACGTACCGGGACAGGGTGGTGGCTACACCTTC.